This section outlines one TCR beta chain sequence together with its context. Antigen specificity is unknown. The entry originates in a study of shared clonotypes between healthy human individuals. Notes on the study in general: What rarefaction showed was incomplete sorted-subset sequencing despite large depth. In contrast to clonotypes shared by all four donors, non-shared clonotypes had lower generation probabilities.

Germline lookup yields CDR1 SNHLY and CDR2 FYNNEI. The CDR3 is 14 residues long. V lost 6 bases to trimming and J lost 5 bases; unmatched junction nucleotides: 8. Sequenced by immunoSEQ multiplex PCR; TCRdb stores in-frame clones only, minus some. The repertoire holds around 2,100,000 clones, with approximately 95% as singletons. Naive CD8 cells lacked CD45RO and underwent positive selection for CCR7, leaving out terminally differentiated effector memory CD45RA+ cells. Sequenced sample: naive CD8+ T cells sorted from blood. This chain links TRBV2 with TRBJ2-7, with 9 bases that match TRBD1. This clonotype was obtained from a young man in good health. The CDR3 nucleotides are TGTGCCAGCAGGCTTACAGGGGGCTCGGACGAGCAGTACTTC. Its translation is CASRLTGGSDEQYF.